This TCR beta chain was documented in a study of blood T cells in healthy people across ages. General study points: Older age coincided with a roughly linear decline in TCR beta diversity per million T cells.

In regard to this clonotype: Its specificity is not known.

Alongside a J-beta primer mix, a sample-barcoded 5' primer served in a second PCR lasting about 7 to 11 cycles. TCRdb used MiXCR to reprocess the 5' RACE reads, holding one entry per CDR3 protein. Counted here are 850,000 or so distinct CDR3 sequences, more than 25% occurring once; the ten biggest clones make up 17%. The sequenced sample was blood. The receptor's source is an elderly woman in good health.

In DNA, the CDR3 is TGTGCCAGCAGGGAAACAGGGGGTCAGCCCCAGCATTTT. This encodes CASRETGGQPQHF. The chain uses TRBV12-3 or TRBV12-4 and TRBJ1-5, with 8 bases aligning to TRBD1. After removal of 6 bases from V and 6 bases from J, the junction contained 4 bases not matched to a gene. The CDR3 covers 13 residues.